The clone carrying this T cell receptor (beta chain) has more than one count but fewer than ten. Its antigen is not identified. The record originates from a study of vaccination and CD4 T cells after COVID-19. Background on the study: Convalescent persons amounted to six males plus four females, two of whom were Hispanic.

Treatment specified: approximately 11-day PBMC culture with coronavirus spike peptide pools or control peptides (ViraFEST assay). Gathered ahead of the COVID-19 pandemic (2011-2018) were the CD4+ T cells of the unexposed donor. ViraFEST used peptide pools to expand antigen-specific T cells, then sequenced TCRs. The V and J ends lost 6 bases and 5 bases respectively, with 16 bases between them. This CDR3 comprises 15 residues. The V gene's germline CDR1 is MNHNS and CDR2 SASEGT. CD4+ T cells that had been cultured provided DNA sequenced with the Oncomine TCR Beta short-read assay. Genomic DNA was drawn out of CD4+ T cells grown in culture. From the PCR reads, TCRdb called clonotypes with MiXCR, one entry per CDR3 protein. The table lists around 6,100 distinct CDR3 sequences, 43% of them singletons.

Sequencing was carried out using CD4+ T cells from blood, cultured in vitro. This sequence originates from a human donor in good health. This rearrangement joins TRBV6-1 to TRBJ2-2; D is undetermined. This CDR3 is CASRPGRGFTGELFF. In nucleotides, the CDR3 is TGTGCCAGCAGACCTGGTAGAGGCTTTACCGGGGAGCTGTTTTTT.